Only a few counts were recorded for the clone carrying this T cell receptor (beta chain). These data come from a study of T cells after yellow fever vaccination. TCRdb processed the 5' RACE reads anew with MiXCR; each CDR3 protein has one entry. Of some 300,000 distinct CDR3 sequences in the sample, roughly 4% were seen once. V lost 6 bases to trimming and J lost 4 bases; unmatched junction nucleotides: 10. Germline assignment: CDR1 MNHEY and CDR2 SMNVEV (reference sequence). The CDR3 extends over 16 amino acids. The clonotype comes from a man aged 18 to 30 who received the YFV17D yellow fever vaccine. The V call is TRBV27, the J call TRBJ2-1, with TRBD2 identical over 9 bases. The source material was PBMCs, sampled on the day of the yellow fever booster vaccination. Here the CDR3 DNA reads TGTGCCAGCAGCCCTTATCTAGCGGGGATATACAATGAGCAGTTCTTC. Amino acid sequence: CASSPYLAGIYNEQFF.